The 2 T cell receptor beta chains reported below all come from one sample, sequenced in a study of T-cell reconstitution after alpha-beta-depleted transplantation in children. It was with unique molecular identifiers that the TCRbeta library was prepared. TCRdb re-called the PCR reads with MiXCR, one entry per CDR3 protein. The data show hundreds of thousands of distinct CDR3 sequences, about an eighth seen once. Specimen: PBMCs, collected before TCRalphabeta/CD19-depleted stem cell transplant. These receptors originate from a girl aged 2-10 years with congenital amegakaryocytic thrombocytopenia, due to receive a stem cell transplant.

A few counts support this clonotype. CDR3 residues: CASSLISLSEQFF. In DNA, the CDR3 is TGTGCCAGCAGCTTAATTAGCTTAAGTGAGCAGTTCTTC. This chain joins TRBV7-8 and TRBJ2-1, with D uncertain. Germline V gene lookup returns CDR1 SGHVS and CDR2 FQNEAQ. CDR3 length: 13 residues. With 2 bases removed from V and 9 bases from J, the gap between germline ends came to 11 bases.

This clonotype was recorded at least ten times. The chain uses TRBV7-8 and TRBJ1-6; D ambiguous. The CDR3 is 16 residues long. Germline values: CDR1 SGHVS, CDR2 FQNEAQ. The V end lost 5 bases, the J end lost 9 bases, and 20 bases lay between the germline ends. This CDR3 is CASSPSRIRGGSPLHF. CDR3 DNA: TGTGCCAGCAGCCCGTCACGGATAAGAGGTGGTTCACCCCTCCACTTT.